This T cell receptor beta chain came from a study of cytomegalovirus exposure and HLA in healthy donors (dated by TCRdb to the late 2010s). Regarding the research as a whole: According to an earlier analysis of around 600 of the donors, some 170 million T cells yielded roughly 110 million unique TCR beta sequences and more than 250 Gb of sequence data. In a later genetic analysis, genome-wide SNP genotypes for about three fifths of the roughly 670 donors were used, and that subset was treated as a discovery cohort. All discovery cohort repertoires had been generated using a single sequencing platform. HLA typing included class I and class II loci at four-digit resolution. Roughly five DR-DQ haplotypes were treated as single units for association and clustering because of strong linkage in the cohort. In an earlier analysis of a few hundred of the donors, high-throughput TCR beta sequencing was used to judge whether each TCR beta V gene segment behaved as functional or pseudogenic. The study was designed to test whether signatures of past pathogen exposure could be identified by cataloging public T cell receptors. On average, 235,054 unique TCR beta nucleotide sequences were sequenced per donor among 350 to 400 genotyped donors of the cohort, with around 19% of those sequences being non-productive. To predict cytomegalovirus infection status, the study brought together high-throughput TCR immunosequencing, statistical association of individual TCRs with disease status, and machine learning. The number of donors typed differed by locus, with roughly 620-630 for A, B, C, DRB1 and DQB1, 522 for DQA1, nearly 610 for DPA1, and around 460 for DPB1. Of the 350 to 400 genotyped donors, over 70% fell in the genetic ancestry cluster associated with self-reported Caucasian donors. Rather than using new phenotypic data, the later analysis identified candidate immune exposures from TCR beta sequences and from how often those sequences occurred across donors. In addition to the first cohort of 666 subjects, a separate validation cohort of 120 different subjects was used. A later analysis re-examined previously published TCR beta repertoires from about 700 donors and added high-resolution HLA genotyping to investigate patterns of TCR occurrence. Donor age, sex, ethnicity and CMV serostatus were collected together with the repertoire data. Approximately 310 gigabases of sequencing data and 70 million to 85 million unique TCR sequences were included in an early release covering about 700 HLA-typed donors. The study used immunosequencing to profile the T cell repertoires of 666 subjects and linked those repertoires to cytomegalovirus serostatus.

Preparation of the library involved the immunoSEQ multiplex PCR assay. The multiplex PCR relied on a mix of 60 forward primers for TCR Vbeta segments and 13 reverse primers for TCR Jbeta segments. Amplification of the CDR3 region of rearranged TCR beta genes was performed with a multiplex PCR assay on genomic DNA. On the Illumina HiSeq System, the amplified TCR beta libraries were sequenced as 87-base-pair reads. On the study's bioinformatics: Across the 500 to 750 repertoires, a later analysis counted approximately 83 million unique TCR beta chains, some 11 million of which were shared by at least two donors. A nearest-neighbor algorithm error-corrected the raw reads and collapsed the reads into unique sequences, merging closely related sequences to remove PCR and sequencing errors. V, D and J gene segments were assigned by aligning CDR3 sequences to IMGT reference sequences. For a sequence to be retained, at least a six-nucleotide match to both a V gene segment and a J gene segment was required. Rearrangements were classified as productive when the CDR3 lacked stop codons and remained in frame with V and J, and all other rearrangements were classified as non-productive. Following IMGT convention, CDR3 was defined as the stretch from the second conserved V-encoded cysteine up to the conserved J-encoded phenylalanine. The earlier analysis of about 570 of the donors excluded any sequence lacking an unambiguous match to a single V gene segment. An earlier analysis of 550 to 650 of the donors classified V segments as functional when productive rearrangements were above 56.7% and as segregating when the standard deviation between donors was above 5%. To diagnose cytomegalovirus status from the catalog of TCR beta chain sequences, a statistical classification framework was built. A later analysis assigned V and J genes by comparing TCR nucleotide sequences with IMGT/GENE-DB human TR gene sequences. In a later analysis, CDR3 sequences and most-parsimonious VDJ recombination scenarios were assigned using the TCRdist pipeline. In a later analysis, each TCR beta chain was defined by its CDR3 amino acid sequence together with its V-gene family, and reads without a unique V-gene family were excluded. A later analysis removed several hundred highly shared, low-generation-probability nucleotide sequences to deal with suspected cross-contamination and a sequencing artifact. In a later analysis, a clonal expansion index for each public chain was calculated from normalized within-repertoire ranks of inferred template counts. In a later analysis, generation probabilities were computed using a VDJ recombination model fitted to out-of-frame rearrangements, and the results were checked against IGoR. Hypergeometric tests were used in a later analysis to score TCR-TCR, TCR-HLA and TCR-CMV co-occurrence, with a repertoire-size bias correction applied to the TCR pairs. False discovery rates were estimated in a later analysis by permuting HLA or CMV assignments 20 times. In a later analysis, co-occurring TCRs were grouped with DBSCAN, and TCRdist sequence similarity was added when clustering was performed within HLA-allele-positive subsets. Co-occurrence clustering excluded repertoires with fewer than 30,000 or more than 120,000 public chains, plus five with anomalous nucleotide sharing. Held by TCRdb, this immuneACCESS table contains in-frame sequences only and omits some clones. Under half of the omission traces to an unresolved V gene where checked; the cause of the rest is unknown. The V and J calls and the clone size are those of that table, but D and trimming were determined from the DNA. In this sample the table shows 100,000 or so clones, around 70% of which occur a single time. The ten largest account for 1.3% of the sample.

The CDR3 starts with the cysteine, ends with the phenylalanine, and has 15 residues. Here the CDR3 DNA is all that survives: 45 bases in frame from base 1. The trim is 0 bases for V and 2 bases for J, with a gap of 9 bases between the germline ends. In the germline V gene, CDR1 corresponds to SGHRS and CDR2 to YFSETQ. Findings and caveats that apply to the study as a whole: Specific HLA alleles were associated with 16,951 TCR beta sequences at a false discovery rate of 0.05 in a later analysis. The study gave a list of 150 to 200 TCR beta chains associated with cytomegalovirus. Most CMV-associated TCR beta chains appeared to be HLA-restricted in a later analysis, and the HLA associations seemed to be driven largely by CMV exposure. An earlier analysis of around 600 of the donors showed that most TCR beta V segments appeared in productive rearrangements either about 87% or about 30% of the time, which broadly matched IMGT annotations. The only immune exposure information available for the cohort was CMV serostatus. Roughly uniform sequencing depth across donors was assumed in presence/absence analyses, although this assumption may not hold. In a later genetic analysis, a missense DCLRE1C variant was associated with V-gene and J-gene trimming of TCR beta chains, and the association was replicated in an independent cohort. HLA typing was unavailable for some donors at each locus, so association tests used only the typed subset. In a later analysis, HLA-associated TCR beta chains showed more clonal expansion and lower generation probabilities than non-associated chains that were equally common. This cohort had only TCR beta chains sequenced, and the lack of alpha or paired-chain data limited which features could be detected. A later analysis found that TCR association rates varied across HLA loci, with DRB1 alleles showing the most associated TCRs and HLA-C alleles the fewest. Strong co-occurrence of HLA alleles, especially DR and DQ, made assigning TCR associations to individual alleles difficult. The authors suggested that the approach could potentially be generalized to other disease states and immunological phenotypes. Three of the identified cytomegalovirus-associated TCR beta chains were confirmed in vitro to be specific for cytomegalovirus antigens. In both the original and validation cohorts, the classifier was reported to diagnose cytomegalovirus status with high specificity and sensitivity. A further reported finding was that TCR beta sequences accurately predicted the HLA-A and HLA-B alleles for most subjects in the first cohort. Most TCR sequences were seen in very few donors, while some public TCRs were found in many individuals. Because the 87-base-pair reads could not distinguish some IMGT-functional V segments, including TRBV6-2 and TRBV6-3, those segments were excluded. A later genetic analysis reported fewer N-insertions in productive TCRs among donors in an Asian-associated ancestry cluster than the roughly 700-donor mean. According to a later analysis, parvovirus B19, influenza, CMV and Epstein-Barr virus appeared linked to several top co-occurrence clusters. Linkage disequilibrium might explain the correlated functional status among segregating V segments, but an unknown experimental factor could not be ruled out. Fewer than 20 rarely observed V segments, including chromosome 9 orphons, were excluded from the earlier analysis of about 600 of the donors because counts were too low. A cluster of highly shared sequence variants was judged likely to be a technical artifact of the sequencing pipeline.

The cohort comprised some 730 healthy bone marrow donors. All cohort members were sampled while nominally healthy, although unrecorded immune exposures were likely present. The donor was CMV seronegative and was included in the group of several hundred seronegative cohort members. Every donor gave a peripheral blood sample, and the peripheral blood mononuclear cells from that sample were used for TCR beta sequencing. The Qiagen DNeasy Blood Extraction Kit was used to extract genomic DNA from the blood cell samples. As regards this clone: Its antigen remains unidentified. One base away there is no much larger clone; base qualities are not given.

The chain is made from TRBV5-1 and TRBJ2-1; no confident D gene assignment can be made. Sequenced material: PBMCs. The TCR was taken from a man between 40 and 49 years old in good health and CMV-seronegative. The sequenced DNA is TGCGCCAGCAGCTTGGAGTCGGTGGCCTACAATGAGCAGTTCTTC. This encodes CASSLESVAYNEQFF.